This TCR beta chain stems from a study of T-cell memory formation after mild COVID-19. TCRdb analysed the 5' RACE reads with MiXCR anew, one entry per CDR3 protein. The table lists roughly 200,000 distinct CDR3 sequences, approximately 20% of them singletons, with roughly 2.4% in the top ten. Trimming stripped 4 bases from V and 2 bases from J, with 13 bases between. This CDR3 region has 14 residues. Germline values: CDR1 SGDLS, CDR2 YYNGEE. The specimen sequenced was PBMCs or a T cell subset sorted from them (not recorded which). This sequence joins TRBV9 and TRBJ2-7; the D gene is possibly TRBD1 (5 bases). The sequence came from an adult woman who had mild COVID-19 (a few samples of this study predate the infection). Cell type and time point are not known. The CDR3 reads CASSPGYLTYEQYF. DNA of the CDR3: TGTGCCAGCAGCCCAGGGTATCTGACCTACGAGCAGTACTTC.